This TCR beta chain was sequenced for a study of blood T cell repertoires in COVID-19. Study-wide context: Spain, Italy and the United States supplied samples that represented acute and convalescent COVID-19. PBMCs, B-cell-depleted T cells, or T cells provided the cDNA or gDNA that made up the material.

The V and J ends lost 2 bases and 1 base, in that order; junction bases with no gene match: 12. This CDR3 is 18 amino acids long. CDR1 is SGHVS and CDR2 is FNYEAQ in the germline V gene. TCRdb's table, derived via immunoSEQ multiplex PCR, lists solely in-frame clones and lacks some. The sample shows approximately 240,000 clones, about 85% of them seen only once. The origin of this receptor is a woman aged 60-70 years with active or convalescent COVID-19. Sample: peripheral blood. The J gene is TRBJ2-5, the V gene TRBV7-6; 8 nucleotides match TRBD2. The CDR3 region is CASSLSLPGLGIQETQYF. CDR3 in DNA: TGTGCCAGCAGCTTAAGTCTTCCGGGACTAGGAATCCAAGAGACCCAGTACTTC.